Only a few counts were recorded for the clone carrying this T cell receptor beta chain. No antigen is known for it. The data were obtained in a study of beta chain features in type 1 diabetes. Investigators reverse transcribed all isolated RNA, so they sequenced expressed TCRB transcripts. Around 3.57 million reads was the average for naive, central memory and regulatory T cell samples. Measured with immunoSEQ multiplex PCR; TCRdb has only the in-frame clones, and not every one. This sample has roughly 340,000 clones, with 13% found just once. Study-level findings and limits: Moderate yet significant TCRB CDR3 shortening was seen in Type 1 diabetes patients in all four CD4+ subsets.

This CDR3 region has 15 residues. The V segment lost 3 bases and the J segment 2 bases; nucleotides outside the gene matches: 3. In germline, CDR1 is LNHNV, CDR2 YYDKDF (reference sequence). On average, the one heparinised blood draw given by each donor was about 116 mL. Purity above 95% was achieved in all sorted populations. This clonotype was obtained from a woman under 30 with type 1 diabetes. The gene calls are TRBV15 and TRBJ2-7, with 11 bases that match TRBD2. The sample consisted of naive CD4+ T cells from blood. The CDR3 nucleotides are TGTGCCACCAGCAGTGGGGGACTAGCGGCCTACGAGCAGTACTTC. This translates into CATSSGGLAAYEQYF. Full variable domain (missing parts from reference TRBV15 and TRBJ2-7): DAMVIQNPRYQVTQFGKPVTLSCSQTLNHNVMYWYQQKSSQAPKLLFHYYDKDFNNEADTPDNFQSRRPNTSFCFLDIRSPGLGDTAMYLCATSSGGLAAYEQYFGPGTRLTVT.